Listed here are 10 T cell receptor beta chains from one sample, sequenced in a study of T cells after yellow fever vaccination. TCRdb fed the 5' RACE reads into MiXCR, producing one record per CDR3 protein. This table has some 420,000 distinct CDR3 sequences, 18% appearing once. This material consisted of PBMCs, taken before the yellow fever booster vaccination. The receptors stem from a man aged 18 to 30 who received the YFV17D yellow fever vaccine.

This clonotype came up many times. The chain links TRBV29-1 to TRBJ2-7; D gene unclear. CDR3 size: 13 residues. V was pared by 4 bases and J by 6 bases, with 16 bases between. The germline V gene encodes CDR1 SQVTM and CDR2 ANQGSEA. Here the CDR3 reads CSVGPSDAAEQYF. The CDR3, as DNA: TGCAGCGTTGGTCCCAGCGACGCCGCCGAGCAGTACTTC.

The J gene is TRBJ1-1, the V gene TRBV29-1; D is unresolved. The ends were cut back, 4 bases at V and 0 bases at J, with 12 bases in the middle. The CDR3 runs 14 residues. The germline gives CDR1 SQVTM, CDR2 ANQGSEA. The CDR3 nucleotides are TGCAGCGTTGTACTCGGGCAGTTGAACACTGAAGCTTTCTTT. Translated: CSVVLGQLNTEAFF.

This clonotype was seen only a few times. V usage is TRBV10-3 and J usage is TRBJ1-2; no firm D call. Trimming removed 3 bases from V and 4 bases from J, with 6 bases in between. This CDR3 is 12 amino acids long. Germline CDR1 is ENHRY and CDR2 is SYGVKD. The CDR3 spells CAISEGFYGYTF. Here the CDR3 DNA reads TGTGCCATCAGTGAAGGGTTCTATGGCTACACCTTC.

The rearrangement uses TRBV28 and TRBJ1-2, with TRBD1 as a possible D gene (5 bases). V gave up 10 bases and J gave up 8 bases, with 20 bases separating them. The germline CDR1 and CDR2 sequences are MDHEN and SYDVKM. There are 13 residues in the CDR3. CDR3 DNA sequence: TGTGCCACCATACGAACAGGAAGAGAAGGCTACACCTTC. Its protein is CATIRTGREGYTF.

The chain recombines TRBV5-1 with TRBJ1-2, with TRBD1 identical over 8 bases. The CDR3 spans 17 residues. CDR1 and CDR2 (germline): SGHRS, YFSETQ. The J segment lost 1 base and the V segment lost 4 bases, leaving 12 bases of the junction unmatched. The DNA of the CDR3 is TGCGCCAGCAGCCCCATACTCGGACAGGGCCTTAACTATGGCTACACCTTC. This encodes CASSPILGQGLNYGYTF.

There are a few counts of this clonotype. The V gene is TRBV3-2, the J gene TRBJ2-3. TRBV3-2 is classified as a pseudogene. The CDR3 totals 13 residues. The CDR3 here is CASSGSSTDTQYF. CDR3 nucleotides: TGTGCCAGCAGCGGTTCTAGCACAGATACGCAGTATTTT.

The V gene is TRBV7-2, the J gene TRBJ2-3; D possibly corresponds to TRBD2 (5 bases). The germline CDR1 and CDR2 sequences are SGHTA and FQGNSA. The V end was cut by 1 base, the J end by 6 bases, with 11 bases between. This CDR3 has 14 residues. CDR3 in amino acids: CASSLVAGGDTQYF. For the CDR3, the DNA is TGTGCCAGCAGCTTAGTGGCGGGCGGGGATACGCAGTATTTT.

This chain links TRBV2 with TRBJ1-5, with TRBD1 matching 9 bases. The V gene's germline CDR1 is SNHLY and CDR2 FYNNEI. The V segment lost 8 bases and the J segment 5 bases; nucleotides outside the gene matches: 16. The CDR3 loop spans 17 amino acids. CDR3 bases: TGTGCCAGCTCAGTCCGCCTCGACAGGGGGGGATATCAGCCCCAGCATTTT. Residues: CASSVRLDRGGYQPQHF.

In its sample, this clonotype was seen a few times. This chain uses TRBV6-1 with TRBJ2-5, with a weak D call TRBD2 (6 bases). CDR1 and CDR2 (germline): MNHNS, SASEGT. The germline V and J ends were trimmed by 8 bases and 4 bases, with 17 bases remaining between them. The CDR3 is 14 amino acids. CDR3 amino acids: CASAIRLVVETQYF. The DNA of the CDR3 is TGTGCCAGCGCCATCCGACTAGTAGTAGAGACCCAGTACTTC.

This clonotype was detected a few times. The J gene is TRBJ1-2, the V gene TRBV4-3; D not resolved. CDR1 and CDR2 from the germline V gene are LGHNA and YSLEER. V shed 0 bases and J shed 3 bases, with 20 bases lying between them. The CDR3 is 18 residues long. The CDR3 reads CASSQEGIIPPRDYGYTF. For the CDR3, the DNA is TGCGCCAGCAGCCAAGAGGGAATCATCCCCCCAAGGGACTATGGCTACACCTTC.